These T cell receptor beta chains were read from a single sample in a study of Graves' ophthalmopathy and Graves' hyperthyroidism. TCRdb passed the multiplex PCR reads through MiXCR, listing each CDR3 protein once. The sample records roughly 350,000 distinct CDR3 sequences, about 17% being singletons. Material for sequencing was peripheral blood. These receptors were obtained from an adult woman with stable Graves' hyperthyroidism. Each CDR3 is given with its conserved first and last residue. The order of the fields is D gene, V gene, clone size, J gene, CDR3 protein, CDR3 DNA. D genes are given only for firm matches. Clone size is not always given. Where it is, it says once, few, many or a class for expanded clones.

TRBD1	TRBV7-9	.	TRBJ2-7	CASSLETGRYEQYF	TGTGCCAGCAGCTTAGAGACAGGGAGATACGAGCAGTACTTC
TRBD1	TRBV18	.	TRBJ1-6	CASSPAQQGAGSPLHF	TGTGCCAGCTCACCGGCCCAACAGGGGGCTGGTTCACCCCTCCACTTT
TRBD2	TRBV12-3/TRBV12-4	.	TRBJ2-4	CASLRTSGKNIQYF	TGTGCCAGCCTTCGAACTAGCGGGAAAAACATTCAGTACTTC
.	TRBV19	few	TRBJ2-7	CASSTDSAYEQYF	TGTGCCAGTAGTACCGACAGCGCCTACGAGCAGTACTTC
.	TRBV28	many	TRBJ2-4	CASSPAGTTRGKNIQYF	TGTGCCAGCAGTCCCGCCGGGACGACGCGCGGCAAAAACATTCAGTACTTC
.	TRBV9	many	TRBJ2-5	CASSPNSFQETQYF	TGTGCCAGCAGCCCCAACTCCTTTCAAGAGACCCAGTACTTC
.	TRBV19	few	TRBJ2-7	CASSMELHPYEQYF	TGTGCCAGTAGTATGGAGCTACACCCCTACGAGCAGTACTTC
TRBD1	TRBV12-3/TRBV12-4	many	TRBJ2-5	CASSTTGWETQYF	TGTGCCAGCAGCACGACAGGGTGGGAGACCCAGTACTTC
.	TRBV12-3/TRBV12-4	many	TRBJ2-7	CASSFDLRGAYEQYF	TGTGCCAGCAGTTTTGACCTTCGCGGGGCCTACGAGCAGTACTTC
.	TRBV14	many	TRBJ2-6	CASSRDGLSGANVLTF	TGTGCCAGCAGTCGGGACGGCCTTTCTGGGGCCAACGTCCTGACTTTC
TRBD1	TRBV10-1	.	TRBJ1-2	CASSGGGQAYGYTF	TGCGCCAGCAGTGGGGGGGGACAGGCCTATGGCTACACCTTC
.	TRBV19	many	TRBJ2-7	CASSPAGRFASYEQYF	TGTGCCAGTAGCCCTGCCGGACGATTCGCTTCCTACGAGCAGTACTTC
.	TRBV19	many	TRBJ1-2	CASSILDGANYGYTF	TGTGCCAGTAGTATCCTGGACGGGGCTAACTATGGCTACACCTTC
.	TRBV6-1	.	TRBJ2-5	CASSVDSGTETQYF	TGTGCCAGCAGTGTGGACTCGGGGACGGAGACCCAGTACTTC
TRBD1	TRBV29-1	many	TRBJ2-7	CSVAPGTGESSYEQYF	TGCAGCGTTGCGCCCGGGACAGGGGAGAGCTCCTACGAGCAGTACTTC
.	TRBV19	.	TRBJ2-2	CASSMSGVSGELFF	TGTGCCAGTAGTATGTCGGGAGTCTCCGGGGAGCTGTTTTTT
TRBD1	TRBV12-5	.	TRBJ1-1	CASGLQTGDTEAFF	TGTGCTAGTGGTTTGCAGACAGGGGACACTGAAGCTTTCTTT
.	TRBV12-3/TRBV12-4	many	TRBJ1-6	CASKEGYNSPLHF	TGTGCCAGTAAAGAAGGGTATAATTCACCCCTCCACTTT
TRBD2	TRBV27	many	TRBJ2-5	CASSSGLVGETQYF	TGTGCCAGCAGTTCCGGACTAGTCGGAGAGACCCAGTACTTC
.	TRBV4-3	few	TRBJ2-5	CASSQGSGQETQYF	TGCGCCAGCAGCCAAGGGTCAGGGCAAGAGACCCAGTACTTC
TRBD1	TRBV6-1	many	TRBJ1-1	CASRWTGDGNTEAFF	TGTGCCAGCAGATGGACAGGGGATGGGAACACTGAAGCTTTCTTT
.	TRBV3-1	many	TRBJ1-2	CASSQDAGVNYGYTF	TGTGCCAGCAGCCAAGACGCAGGGGTTAACTATGGCTACACCTTC
TRBD1	TRBV28	.	TRBJ1-6	CATQGVNNSPLHF	TGTGCCACCCAGGGGGTTAATAATTCACCCCTCCACTTT
TRBD2	TRBV6-5	many	TRBJ2-5	CASSHILATQETQYF	TGTGCCAGCAGTCACATACTAGCGACCCAAGAGACCCAGTACTTC
.	TRBV6-2/TRBV6-3	many	TRBJ2-5	CASSYQETQYF	TGTGCCAGCAGTTACCAAGAGACCCAGTACTTC
.	TRBV21-1	.	TRBJ2-6	CASRRTFRDNGTGANVLTF	TGTGCCAGCCGCAGAACCTTCCGGGACAATGGAACTGGGGCCAACGTCCTGACTTTC
.	TRBV11-2	few	TRBJ1-1	CASSLGLSTEAFF	TGTGCCAGCAGCTTAGGGTTAAGCACTGAAGCTTTCTTT